This TCR beta chain was identified in a study of metastatic and nonmetastatic thyroid tumors. Patients had received no treatment of any kind before thyroid surgery. Only a few counts were recorded for this clone. Per germline, CDR1 WNHNN and CDR2 SYGVQD (reference sequence). J gave up 6 bases and V 4 bases, and 5 bases lay outside the gene matches. The CDR3 consists of 13 residues. From the PCR reads, TCRdb re-called clones with MiXCR. The sample shows 6,600 or so clones, 32% of them seen only once. The chain combines TRBV10-1 with TRBJ2-7; TRBD1 matches at 8 bases. The clonotype comes from a female donor with papillary thyroid cancer or a benign thyroid nodule (not recorded which). Some clones in this sample may be carry-over from other donors' samples. The sample comprised tumor tissue. This chain's CDR3 is CASSAGTGSEQYF. CDR3 DNA: TGCGCCAGCAGTGCAGGGACAGGCTCCGAGCAGTACTTC.